The text below deals with one TCR beta chain. The CDR3 contains 17 residues. Germline V gene lookup returns CDR1 SGHAT and CDR2 FQDESV (reference sequence). After removal of 5 bases from V and 0 bases from J, the junction contained 9 bases not matched to a gene. This entry comes from a study of identical twins. TCRdb called the 5' RACE reads again in MiXCR, with one record for every CDR3 protein. The top ten clones hold roughly 1.5% of a sample with some 900,000 distinct CDR3 sequences, more than 9% of them seen once. These same records also appear under a second study, on yellow fever vaccine responses in identical twins.

The sample comprised PBMCs. The rearrangement joins TRBV11-1 to TRBJ2-5; 10 nucleotides match TRBD2. This TCR was recovered from a woman between 18 and 29 years old in good health. CDR3 bases: TGTGCCAGCAGCACCCTAGCGGGAGTTACGTACCAAGAGACCCAGTACTTC. Protein: CASSTLAGVTYQETQYF.